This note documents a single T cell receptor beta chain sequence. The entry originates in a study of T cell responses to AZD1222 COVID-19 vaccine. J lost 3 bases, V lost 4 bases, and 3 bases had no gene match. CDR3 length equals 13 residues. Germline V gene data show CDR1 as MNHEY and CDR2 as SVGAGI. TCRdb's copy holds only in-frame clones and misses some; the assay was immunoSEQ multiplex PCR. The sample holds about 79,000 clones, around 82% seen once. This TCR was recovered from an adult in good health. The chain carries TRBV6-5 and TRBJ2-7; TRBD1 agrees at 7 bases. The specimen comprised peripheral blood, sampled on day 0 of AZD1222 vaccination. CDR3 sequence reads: CASSWGQYYEQYF. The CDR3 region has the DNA TGTGCCAGCAGTTGGGGACAGTACTACGAGCAGTACTTC.